This entry is about one TCR beta chain. Clones were read by immunoSEQ multiplex PCR, and TCRdb kept only the in-frame ones, dropping some. The sample contains approximately 200,000 clones, 80% to 95% of which appear only once. This sample is drawn from a study of T cell responses to AZD1222 COVID-19 vaccine. CDR3 length equals 13 residues. The chain combines TRBV21-1 with TRBJ2-5; the tabulated D call, TRBD1, remains unverified against the DNA. TRBV21-1 is flagged as a pseudogene. Source: peripheral blood, taken 28 days after the second AZD1222 dose. The source is an adult who received the AZD1222 COVID-19 vaccine. The CDR3 protein is CASTPQANGVWYF. The CDR3 DNA reads TGTGCCAGCACCCCCCAGGCGAACGGCGTCTGGTACTTC.